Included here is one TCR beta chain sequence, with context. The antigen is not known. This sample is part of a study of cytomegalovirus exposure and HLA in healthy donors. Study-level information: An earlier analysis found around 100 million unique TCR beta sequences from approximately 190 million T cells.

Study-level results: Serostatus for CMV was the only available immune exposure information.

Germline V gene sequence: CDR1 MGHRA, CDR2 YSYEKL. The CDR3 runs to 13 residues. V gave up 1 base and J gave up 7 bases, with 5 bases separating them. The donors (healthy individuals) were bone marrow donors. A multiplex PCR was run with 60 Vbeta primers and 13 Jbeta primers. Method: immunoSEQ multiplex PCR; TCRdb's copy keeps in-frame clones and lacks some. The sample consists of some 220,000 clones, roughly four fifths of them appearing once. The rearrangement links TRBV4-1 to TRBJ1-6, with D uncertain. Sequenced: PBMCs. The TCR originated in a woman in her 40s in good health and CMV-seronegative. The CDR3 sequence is CASSQARNSPLHF. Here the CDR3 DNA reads TGCGCCAGCAGCCAAGCGCGCAATTCACCCCTCCACTTT.